The 30 T cell receptor beta chains given below trace back to one sample, sequenced in a study of shared clonotypes between healthy human individuals. Terminally differentiated effector memory CD45RA+ cells were excluded from the naive CD8 cells, which were CD45RO-negative and positively selected for CCR7. Using immunoSEQ multiplex PCR, the repertoire was profiled, and TCRdb retains in-frame clones only, with some absent. The table lists millions of clones, about 92% of them singletons. Source material: naive CD8+ T cells from PBMCs. These TCRs come from a man aged 18 to 35 in good health. Some clones in this sample may be carry-over from other donors' samples.

A note on this clone: At the DNA level, this CDR3 is encoded by other sequences in the same sample as well. The chain is built from TRBV7-9 and TRBJ1-1, with unresolved D. Trimming shortened V by 3 bases and J by 0 bases, and 8 bases separated the two germline ends. Germline values: CDR1 SEHNR, CDR2 FQNEAQ (reference sequence). The CDR3 is made up of 14 amino acids. The CDR3 bases are TGTGCCAGCAGCTTGGTGGCCTTGAACACTGAAGCTTTCTTT. Its translation is CASSLVALNTEAFF. The variable domain in full, completed from reference TRBV7-9 and TRBJ1-1, reads DTGVSQNPRHKITKRGQNVTFRCDPISEHNRLYWYRQTLGQGPEFLTYFQNEAQLEKSRLLSDRFSAERPKGSFSTLEIQRTEQGDSAMYLCASSLVALNTEAFFGQGTRLTVV.

This clone has a handful of counts. Other DNA sequences in this sample translate to the same CDR3. The chain links TRBV19 to TRBJ1-1; D unclear. With 7 bases removed from V and 1 base from J, the gap between germline ends came to 4 bases. CDR1 is LNHDA and CDR2 is SQIVND in the germline V gene (reference sequence). CDR3 size: 11 residues. CDR3 amino acids: CASTTNTEAFF. The CDR3 DNA reads as TGTGCCAGTACCACGAACACTGAAGCTTTCTTT.

CDR3 in amino acids: CASSLGTATEQYF. In nucleotides, the CDR3 is TGTGCCAGCAGCTTAGGCACAGCTACCGAGCAGTACTTC. This rearrangement joins TRBV13 to TRBJ2-7; D remains ambiguous. Germline V gives CDR1 PRHDT, CDR2 FYEKMQ (reference sequence). The V end lost 0 bases, the J end lost 6 bases, and 9 bases lay between the germline ends. The CDR3 consists of 13 residues.

Comments on this clone: The same CDR3 arises from other DNA sequences in this sample as well. This chain connects TRBV30 to TRBJ2-1, with D perhaps matching TRBD2 (5 bases). V lost 0 bases and J lost 7, with 10 bases in between. CDR3 size: 13 residues. The germline CDR1 and CDR2 sequences are GTSNPN and SVGIG (reference sequence). CDR3 residues: CAWSVEGLNEQFF. CDR3 nucleotides: TGTGCCTGGAGTGTAGAGGGATTAAATGAGCAGTTCTTC.

The chain uses TRBV10-3 and TRBJ1-2; D may be TRBD1 (6 bases). CDR1 ENHRY and CDR2 SYGVKD come from the germline V gene. The CDR3 extends over 12 amino acids. Trimming removed 3 bases from V and 7 bases from J, with 9 bases in between. The CDR3 DNA reads TGTGCCATCAGTGATTGGGGGCTTGGCTACACCTTC. It yields the protein CAISDWGLGYTF.

This chain joins TRBV9 and TRBJ2-3, with 9 bases matching TRBD2. CDR1 SGDLS and CDR2 YYNGEE come from the germline V gene. The junction had 10 bases not matched to a gene; V was cut back by 4 bases and J by 4 bases. The CDR3 totals 16 residues. The CDR3 nucleotides are TGTGCCAGCAGCATCAGACTAGCGGACGAATCAGATACGCAGTATTTT. Translated: CASSIRLADESDTQYF. Combining the CDR3 with reference TRBV9 and TRBJ2-3 gives the whole variable domain DSGVTQTPKHLITATGQRVTLRCSPRSGDLSVYWYQQSLDQGLQFLIQYYNGEERAKGNILERFSAQQFPDLHSELNLSSLELGDSALYFCASSIRLADESDTQYFGPGTRLTVL.

This chain joins TRBV7-9 and TRBJ2-1; TRBD2 matches at 10 bases. With 2 bases clipped from V and 8 bases from J, the junction kept 9 bases outside the gene matches. CDR1 and CDR2 (germline): SEHNR, FQNEAQ (reference sequence). The CDR3 is 16 residues long. CDR3 nucleotides: TGTGCCAGCAGCTTATTGGAACTAGCGGGATTCGATGAGCAGTTCTTC. It encodes CASSLLELAGFDEQFF.

The genes are TRBV27 and TRBJ2-1, with 11 bases identical to TRBD2. J gave up 10 bases and V 5 bases, and 22 bases lay outside the gene matches. Germline-derived CDR1 and CDR2 are MNHEY and SMNVEV (reference sequence). The CDR3 sequence is 19 residues long. The DNA of the CDR3 is TGTGCCAGCAGTATCCCTTATAGGGGGACTAGCGGCATGTGGAGGGAGCAGTTCTTC. This codes for CASSIPYRGTSGMWREQFF.

This clone came up once. The chain joins TRBV27 to TRBJ2-1; 9 bases fit TRBD1. CDR1 and CDR2 from the germline V gene are MNHEY and SMNVEV (reference sequence). Losses at the gene ends were 5 bases for V and 1 base for J; bases not matched to a gene: 3. The CDR3 consists of 15 residues. The CDR3 coding sequence is TGTGCCAGCAGTCAAGACAGGGGGTCCTACAATGAGCAGTTCTTC. Translation gives CASSQDRGSYNEQFF.

Concerning this clone itself: The sample carries other DNA sequences with the same CDR3. The rearrangement joins TRBV29-1 to TRBJ1-2; no clear D. The CDR3 has 8 amino acids. V dropped 3 bases and J dropped 8 bases, with 1 base sitting between them. CDR1 and CDR2 from the germline V gene are SQVTM and ANQGSEA. The CDR3 is CSVDGYTF. The CDR3 region has the DNA TGCAGCGTTGACGGCTACACCTTC.

The chain joins TRBV11-2 to TRBJ2-3; TRBD2 matches at 12 bases. The J segment lost 10 bases and the V segment lost 5 bases, leaving 7 bases of the junction unmatched. Germline CDR1 and CDR2: SGHAT and FQNNGV. This CDR3 spans 14 amino acids. CDR3 loop: CASSPRGLAGSQYF. CDR3 DNA: TGTGCCAGCAGCCCCAGAGGACTAGCGGGGTCGCAGTATTTT.

CDR3 bases: TGTGCCAGCAGTTTACACCTAGCGGGAGTAAGAGATACGCAGTATTTT. It is translated as CASSLHLAGVRDTQYF. The V call is TRBV28, the J call TRBJ2-3; 10 nucleotides line up with TRBD2. The CDR3 is 16 amino acids. J was trimmed by 5 bases and V by 2 bases; bases with no gene match: 7. Germline V gene sequence: CDR1 MDHEN, CDR2 SYDVKM.

This chain connects TRBV4-2 to TRBJ2-3, with TRBD1 matching over 7 bases. V lost 5 bases and J lost 4; bases outside the gene matches: 9. CDR3 length: 15 amino acids. Looked up from germline, CDR1 is LGHNA and CDR2 is YNFKEQ. The chain's CDR3 is CASSWIETGPDTQYF. CDR3 nucleotide sequence: TGTGCCAGCAGCTGGATCGAGACAGGGCCAGATACGCAGTATTTT.

The V gene is TRBV4-3, the J gene TRBJ2-7; possibly TRBD1 or TRBD2 for D (6 bases each). V was cut by 0 bases and J by 2 bases, with 17 bases left in between. From germline, CDR1 is LGHNA and CDR2 YSLEER. CDR3 length: 17 residues. This CDR3 reads CASSQEFTRRDTYEQYF. The CDR3 DNA reads TGCGCCAGCAGCCAAGAGTTTACTCGGCGGGACACCTACGAGCAGTACTTC.

The V call is TRBV27, the J call TRBJ2-7; possible D gene TRBD1, 6 bases. The CDR3 length is 12 residues. From germline, CDR1 is MNHEY and CDR2 SMNVEV (reference sequence). V gave up 5 bases and J gave up 8 bases, with 13 bases separating them. The CDR3 protein is CASSTGPGQQYF. The CDR3 DNA is TGTGCCAGCAGTACAGGGCCCGGCCAGCAGTACTTC.

The J gene is TRBJ2-7, the V gene TRBV27; D is undetermined. The CDR3 covers 14 residues. Germline assignment: CDR1 MNHEY and CDR2 SMNVEV (reference sequence). The V end was cut by 3 bases, the J end by 2 bases, with 11 bases between. CDR3 residues: CASSFTANTYEQYF. Here the CDR3 DNA reads TGTGCCAGCAGTTTTACAGCGAACACCTACGAGCAGTACTTC.

This chain connects TRBV2 to TRBJ2-1; a weak D match, TRBD2 (6 bases). Deletions cut 6 bases from V and 8 bases from J, with 11 bases between. The germline CDR1 and CDR2 sequences are SNHLY and FYNNEI. The length of the CDR3 is 12 residues. The CDR3 region is CASSAGLYEQFF. The CDR3 DNA reads as TGTGCCAGCAGCGCGGGACTTTATGAGCAGTTCTTC.

A word on this clone: Other DNA sequences in this specimen translate into the identical CDR3. CDR3 in DNA: TGTGCCAGCAGTTTTACAGGAGGACCCTACAATGAGCAGTTCTTC. Translating it yields CASSFTGGPYNEQFF. The chain has TRBV27 and TRBJ2-1; D might be TRBD1 or TRBD2, each matching 5 bases. Germline V lookup: CDR1 MNHEY, CDR2 SMNVEV (reference sequence). The CDR3 is 15 amino acids. V dropped 3 bases and J dropped 2 bases, with 11 bases sitting between them.

This rearrangement joins TRBV4-1 to TRBJ2-7; D call uncertain. V was cut by 1 base and J by 2 bases, with 15 bases left in between. CDR3 length equals 16 residues. The germline CDR1 and CDR2 sequences are MGHRA and YSYEKL. CDR3 DNA: TGCGCCAGCAGCCAAGTTGGTACGGCGACTCCCTACGAGCAGTACTTC. Translating gives CASSQVGTATPYEQYF.

The V and J genes are TRBV19 and TRBJ2-7; D unresolved. Germline V gene sequence: CDR1 LNHDA, CDR2 SQIVND (reference sequence). With 3 bases removed from V and 6 bases from J, the gap between germline ends came to 12 bases. The CDR3 extends over 13 amino acids. The CDR3 DNA reads TGTGCCAGTAGTATCGGGCCTCCATCCGAGCAGTACTTC. This encodes CASSIGPPSEQYF.

This chain links TRBV7-9 with TRBJ2-7; 12 nucleotides line up with TRBD1. V shed 5 bases, J shed 4 bases, and the junction held 9 bases outside the gene matches. CDR1 and CDR2 (germline): SEHNR, FQNEAQ (reference sequence). The CDR3 sequence is 16 residues long. The CDR3 sequence: CASSPPPGQGAYEQYF. CDR3 sequence (DNA): TGTGCCAGCAGCCCTCCCCCGGGACAGGGGGCGTACGAGCAGTACTTC.

The rearrangement uses TRBV27 and TRBJ2-2; TRBD1 aligns across 8 bases. Germline loops: CDR1 MNHEY, CDR2 SMNVEV (reference sequence). V dropped 4 bases and J dropped 7; count of bases not matched to a gene: 5. The CDR3 is made up of 14 amino acids. CDR3 loop: CASSSGQVIGELFF. The CDR3 DNA is TGTGCCAGCAGTTCGGGACAGGTGATCGGGGAGCTGTTTTTT.

The rearrangement links TRBV9 to TRBJ2-1; D unclear. Trimming left V 0 bases short and J 3 bases short, with 10 bases between. Germline values: CDR1 SGDLS, CDR2 YYNGEE. The CDR3 has 15 residues. Here the CDR3 DNA reads TGTGCCAGCAGCGTAGGGCGTATTGGCTACAATGAGCAGTTCTTC. Amino acids: CASSVGRIGYNEQFF.

This CDR3 is CASSFRTSGGSGLYEQYF. The CDR3 DNA sequence: TGTGCCAGCAGTTTCCGGACTAGCGGGGGTTCTGGATTGTACGAGCAGTACTTC. The genes are TRBV28 and TRBJ2-7, with 13 nucleotides matching TRBD2. The V and J ends lost 3 bases and 4 bases, in that order; junction bases with no gene match: 12. The CDR3 contains 18 residues. Looked up from germline, CDR1 is MDHEN and CDR2 is SYDVKM.

In this sample, this clone turned up once. J is TRBJ2-6 and V is TRBV2; either TRBD1 or TRBD2 may supply D (5 bases each). CDR3 size: 13 residues. Germline CDR1 SNHLY, CDR2 FYNNEI. Trimming left V 9 bases short and J 0 bases short, with 6 bases between. The CDR3 DNA sequence: TGTGCCAGGGGACCCTCTGGGGCCAACGTCCTGACTTTC. It yields the protein CARGPSGANVLTF.

The chain employs TRBV6-1 and TRBJ1-4; D possibly corresponds to TRBD1 (6 bases). Germline-derived CDR1 and CDR2 are MNHNS and SASEGT. The CDR3 totals 15 residues. V lost 4 bases and J lost 3, with 12 bases in between. The CDR3 nucleotides are TGTGCCAGCAGTGTTCTGGGGGCTTCTAATGAAAAACTGTTTTTT. Translated, it gives CASSVLGASNEKLFF.

This chain uses TRBV5-1 with TRBJ2-7; 8 bases map to TRBD2. Germline trimming cut 4 bases from V and 2 bases from J; bases unmatched to any gene: 5. Germline V lookup: CDR1 SGHRS, CDR2 YFSETQ. The CDR3 runs to 14 residues. This CDR3 reads CASSLAGRAYEQYF. The DNA of the CDR3 is TGCGCCAGCAGCCTAGCGGGCAGAGCCTACGAGCAGTACTTC.

The rearrangement joins TRBV7-3 to TRBJ2-1; D gene uncertain. Germline CDR1 SGHTA, CDR2 FQGTGA. V dropped 6 bases and J dropped 5 bases, with 11 bases sitting between them. The CDR3 has 13 amino acids. CDR3 protein: CASRATPDNEQFF. CDR3 DNA: TGTGCCAGCAGAGCGACCCCGGACAATGAGCAGTTCTTC.

The chain has TRBV4-3 and TRBJ2-1, with D unclear. V was shortened by 0 bases and J by 3 bases, with 9 bases between the two germline ends. Germline V lookup: CDR1 LGHNA, CDR2 YSLEER. This CDR3 spans 15 amino acids. The CDR3 DNA reads as TGCGCCAGCAGCCAAGATGGGGTCGGCTACAATGAGCAGTTCTTC. Its translation: CASSQDGVGYNEQFF.

V gene TRBV15 combines with J gene TRBJ1-2; TRBD1 aligns across 7 bases. The CDR3 length is 16 residues. Germline values: CDR1 LNHNV, CDR2 YYDKDF (reference sequence). Trimming removed 0 bases from V and 6 bases from J; junction bases left unmatched: 10. CDR3: CATSRDRDREVDGYTF. The CDR3, as DNA: TGTGCCACCAGCAGAGATAGAGACAGGGAGGTTGATGGCTACACCTTC.